The 28 T cell receptor beta chains below were found in one sample sequenced in a study of technical replicates of blood from several donors. Here immunoSEQ multiplex PCR was the method, and the copy in TCRdb shows in-frame clones only, minus some. The profile shows roughly 85,000 clones, 94% of them singletons. The specimen sequenced was T cells isolated from PBMCs. Source of these receptors: a human donor in good health.

The chain is built from TRBV2 and TRBJ1-6; 8 bases line up with TRBD1. CDR3 length: 13 residues. Germline-derived CDR1 and CDR2 are SNHLY and FYNNEI. The junction had 1 base not matched to a gene; V was cut back by 4 bases and J by 8 bases. CDR3 nucleotide sequence: TGTGCCAGCAGTGTGGACAGGGATTCACCCCTCCACTTT. This gives the protein CASSVDRDSPLHF.

This rearrangement joins TRBV7-6 to TRBJ2-7; a weak D match, TRBD1 (6 bases). V was trimmed by 1 base and J by 1 base, leaving 8 bases between them. The CDR3 is 14 amino acids. Germline CDR1 reads SGHVS; CDR2 reads FNYEAQ. DNA for the CDR3: TGTGCCAGCAGCTTAGAGCAGGGGTCCTACGAGCAGTACTTC. Its translation is CASSLEQGSYEQYF.

This sequence joins TRBV4-1 and TRBJ2-5, with 14 bases aligning to TRBD2. After removal of 3 bases from V and 7 bases from J, the junction contained 13 bases not matched to a gene. There are 18 residues in the CDR3. Germline-derived CDR1 and CDR2 are MGHRA and YSYEKL. CDR3 in amino acids: CASSQPMGLAGVLWTQYF. DNA of the CDR3: TGCGCCAGCAGCCAGCCGATGGGACTAGCGGGGGTTTTATGGACCCAGTACTTC.

This clone occurred once. The V and J genes are TRBV27 and TRBJ2-1; the D gene is possibly TRBD2 (6 bases). V lost 5 bases and J lost 2, with 16 bases in between. Looked up from germline, CDR1 is MNHEY and CDR2 is SMNVEV (reference sequence). The CDR3 length is 16 residues. CDR3 in amino acids: CASSHTGLMTYNEQFF. CDR3 nucleotides: TGTGCCAGCAGTCACACGGGACTGATGACCTACAATGAGCAGTTCTTC.

This clone was seen a single time. V gene TRBV28 combines with J gene TRBJ2-7, with 7 nucleotides matching TRBD2. The ends lost 5 bases at V and 3 bases at J; junction bases unmatched: 4. The length of the CDR3 is 13 residues. Germline loops: CDR1 MDHEN, CDR2 SYDVKM. CDR3 DNA: TGTGCCAGCAGTAGCGGGACGCGCTACGAGCAGTACTTC. Translating it yields CASSSGTRYEQYF.

The chain couples TRBV5-1 to TRBJ2-2; 8 bases line up with TRBD2. The CDR3 is 18 residues long. After removal of 5 bases from V and 8 bases from J, the junction contained 20 bases not matched to a gene. The germline CDR1 and CDR2 sequences are SGHRS and YFSETQ. CDR3 nucleotide sequence: TGCGCCAGCAGTTACCGGACCCCGGGACTAGGGCTGAAAGGGGAGCTGTTTTTT. Its translation: CASSYRTPGLGLKGELFF. Combining the CDR3 with reference TRBV5-1 and TRBJ2-2 gives the whole variable domain KAGVTQTPRYLIKTRGQQVTLSCSPISGHRSVSWYQQTPGQGLQFLFEYFSETQRNKGNFPGRFSGRQFSNSRSEMNVSTLELGDSALYLCASSYRTPGLGLKGELFFGEGSRLTVL.

J is TRBJ1-1 and V is TRBV7-2; weak D call: TRBD1 (6 bases). Germline loops: CDR1 SGHTA, CDR2 FQGNSA. This CDR3 has 14 amino acids. Here the CDR3 DNA reads TGTGCGGACAGCCCCAGGGAGCCATTCACTGAAGCTTTCTTT. Translating gives CADSPREPFTEAFF.

This rearrangement joins TRBV5-5 to TRBJ1-1; 8 nucleotides line up with TRBD1. Per the germline V gene, CDR1 is SGHKS and CDR2 is YYEKEE (reference sequence). The trim removed 5 bases at V and 1 base at J, leaving 10 bases unmatched. The CDR3 is 16 residues long. The chain's CDR3 is CASSYQGQAGNTEAFF. The CDR3 bases are TGTGCCAGCAGTTACCAGGGACAGGCCGGGAACACTGAAGCTTTCTTT.

The chain carries TRBV4-2 and TRBJ2-1; TRBD1 agrees at 8 bases. This CDR3 spans 16 amino acids. Losses at the gene ends were 0 bases for V and 5 bases for J; bases not matched to a gene: 6. Germline V lookup: CDR1 LGHNA, CDR2 YNFKEQ. The CDR3 sequence is CASSQEPGQADNEQFF. Here the CDR3 DNA reads TGTGCCAGCAGCCAAGAACCGGGACAGGCAGACAATGAGCAGTTCTTC.

The V call is TRBV5-6, the J call TRBJ2-1; 7 bases map to TRBD2. The trim removed 4 bases at V and 9 bases at J, leaving 16 bases unmatched. The V gene's germline CDR1 is SGHDT and CDR2 YYEEEE. CDR3 size: 16 residues. Here the CDR3 reads CASSRRGRTSEAEQFF. CDR3 nucleotide sequence: TGTGCCAGCAGCCGTAGGGGACGAACTAGCGAGGCTGAGCAGTTCTTC.

The chain is built from TRBV9 and TRBJ2-7, with TRBD1 identical over 7 bases. This CDR3 has 15 amino acids. J lost 2 bases, V lost 3 bases, and 8 bases had no gene match. CDR1 is SGDLS, CDR2 YYNGEE, per germline. Here the CDR3 reads CASSGSGTAAYEQYF. The CDR3, as DNA: TGTGCCAGCAGCGGTTCCGGGACAGCCGCCTACGAGCAGTACTTC.

This sequence joins TRBV7-6 and TRBJ2-3; 9 nucleotides match TRBD2. The CDR3 is 15 residues long. The V gene's germline CDR1 is SGHVS and CDR2 FNYEAQ. After removal of 3 bases from V and 4 bases from J, the junction contained 5 bases not matched to a gene. The DNA of the CDR3 is TGTGCCAGCAGCTTTGGCGGGGGGGCTCCAGATACGCAGTATTTT. Translation: CASSFGGGAPDTQYF.

The chain links TRBV7-2 to TRBJ1-2; possible D gene TRBD1, 5 bases. The CDR3 loop spans 15 amino acids. V dropped 3 bases and J dropped 5 bases, with 16 bases sitting between them. Looked up from germline, CDR1 is SGHTA and CDR2 is FQGNSA. DNA of the CDR3: TGTGCCAGCAGCTTTGAAGCGGGACGGCGGTATGGCTACACCTTC. Amino acid sequence: CASSFEAGRRYGYTF.

This sequence joins TRBV4-2 and TRBJ1-1; D is uncertain. The germline gives CDR1 LGHNA, CDR2 YNFKEQ. The CDR3 contains 15 residues. V lost 4 bases to trimming and J lost 1 base, with 13 bases between them. The DNA for the CDR3 is TGTGCCAGCAGCCTAAACTGGGGAGGGAACACTGAAGCTTTCTTT. Protein sequence: CASSLNWGGNTEAFF.

This sequence joins TRBV5-1 and TRBJ2-7; 10 nucleotides agree with TRBD2. CDR1 SGHRS and CDR2 YFSETQ come from the germline V gene. The V segment lost 0 bases and the J segment 2 bases; nucleotides outside the gene matches: 11. The CDR3 totals 18 residues. CDR3 nucleotide sequence: TGCGCCAGCAGCTTGGGGTCTGTAGCGGGAGGCCGTACCTACGAGCAGTACTTC. Its translation is CASSLGSVAGGRTYEQYF.

The J gene is TRBJ2-5, the V gene TRBV7-9, with 9 bases that match TRBD1. CDR1 is SEHNR, CDR2 FQNEAQ, per germline (reference sequence). Unmatched junction bases numbered 14, after V lost 0 bases and J lost 3 bases. This CDR3 comprises 19 residues. This CDR3 reads CASSLAIQLGTGKEETQYF. CDR3 coding DNA: TGTGCCAGCAGCTTAGCGATCCAACTAGGGACAGGGAAGGAAGAGACCCAGTACTTC.

V usage is TRBV28 and J usage is TRBJ1-5; TRBD1 agrees at 7 bases. Germline V gene data show CDR1 as MDHEN and CDR2 as SYDVKM. The CDR3 spans 16 residues. V trimming: 5 bases; J trimming: 5 bases; junction bases outside the gene matches: 12. CDR3 nucleotide sequence: TGTGCCAGCAGTGAAACATCCCCAGGGGGAGATCAGCCCCAGCATTTT. It specifies CASSETSPGGDQPQHF.

The chain recombines TRBV10-1 with TRBJ1-3, with TRBD1 matching 8 bases. The CDR3 length is 19 residues. Trimming cost V 0 bases and J 4 bases; bases outside gene matches: 14. Germline assignment: CDR1 WNHNN and CDR2 SYGVQD (reference sequence). The CDR3 spells CASSESGKPDRGPGNTIYF. The DNA of the CDR3 is TGCGCCAGCAGTGAGTCGGGTAAACCCGACAGGGGTCCAGGAAACACCATATATTTT.

The chain joins TRBV4-1 to TRBJ1-3; 8 bases agree with TRBD1. The CDR3 extends over 17 amino acids. Trimming at V came to 4 bases and at J to 0 bases, leaving 8 bases not matched to a gene. The germline V gene encodes CDR1 MGHRA and CDR2 YSYEKL. Here the CDR3 DNA reads TGCGCCAGCAGCCGAGGAGGGGACAGGTTCTCTGGAAACACCATATATTTT. Its protein is CASSRGGDRFSGNTIYF.

The chain is built from TRBV7-2 and TRBJ2-1; D is perhaps TRBD1 (6 bases). The V gene lost 2 bases and the J gene lost 8 bases, with 13 bases spanning the gap. CDR1 and CDR2 from the germline V gene are SGHTA and FQGNSA. The CDR3 has 14 residues. CDR3 amino acids: CASSLTRRGYEQFF. The CDR3, as DNA: TGTGCCAGCAGCTTAACCCGAAGGGGGTATGAGCAGTTCTTC.

This clone was seen a single time. The chain carries TRBV5-1 and TRBJ2-5; D is undetermined. Trimming pared 3 bases from V and 0 bases from J, leaving 6 bases between. The CDR3 has 13 amino acids. The germline V gene has CDR1 SGHRS and CDR2 YFSETQ. As DNA, the CDR3 is TGCGCCAGCAGCTCCCAGTACCAAGAGACCCAGTACTTC. Its translation is CASSSQYQETQYF. The entire variable domain, with the rest obtained from reference TRBV5-1 and TRBJ2-5, is as follows: KAGVTQTPRYLIKTRGQQVTLSCSPISGHRSVSWYQQTPGQGLQFLFEYFSETQRNKGNFPGRFSGRQFSNSRSEMNVSTLELGDSALYLCASSSQYQETQYFGPGTRLLVL.

The gene calls are TRBV5-1 and TRBJ2-3, with TRBD2 matching 8 bases. Unmatched junction bases numbered 16, after V lost 2 bases and J lost 2 bases. The germline CDR1 and CDR2 sequences are SGHRS and YFSETQ. The CDR3 spans 19 residues. The DNA of the CDR3 is TGCGCCAGCAGCTTCAGGGAGTGGCCTAGCGGGCCGGTCACAGATACGCAGTATTTT. Translating it yields CASSFREWPSGPVTDTQYF.

This CDR3 reads CASSPLGQGTYEQYF. The CDR3 nucleotides are TGTGCCAGCTCACCACTCGGGCAGGGAACCTACGAGCAGTACTTC. The chain links TRBV18 to TRBJ2-7; D possibly corresponds to TRBD1 (5 bases). Germline lookup yields CDR1 KGHSH and CDR2 LQKENI. The CDR3 spans 15 residues. V was shortened by 1 base and J by 2 bases, with 12 bases between the two germline ends. Complete variable domain (other parts from reference TRBV18 and TRBJ2-7): NAGVMQNPRHLVRRRGQEARLRCSPMKGHSHVYWYRQLPEEGLKFMVYLQKENIIDESGMPKERFSAEFPKEGPSILRIQQVVRGDSAAYFCASSPLGQGTYEQYFGPGTRLTVT.

The V and J genes are TRBV11-2 and TRBJ1-1, with D possibly TRBD1 on 6 matching bases. Per the germline V gene, CDR1 is SGHAT and CDR2 is FQNNGV. The CDR3 is 15 residues long. V was trimmed by 3 bases and J by 0 bases, leaving 11 bases between them. CDR3 in amino acids: CASSFSGDVNTEAFF. The DNA of the CDR3 is TGTGCCAGCAGCTTCTCAGGGGACGTGAACACTGAAGCTTTCTTT.

The V call is TRBV7-9, the J call TRBJ1-3, with D maybe TRBD1 (5 bases). With 6 bases removed from V and 2 bases from J, the gap between germline ends came to 11 bases. Germline CDR1 reads SEHNR; CDR2 reads FQNEAQ (reference sequence). The CDR3 covers 14 residues. CDR3 sequence (DNA): TGTGCCAGCAGTCGAGGGGAGGCTGGAAACACCATATATTTT. Translated: CASSRGEAGNTIYF.

This chain uses TRBV28 with TRBJ2-5, with 9 bases lining up with TRBD2. V lost 5 bases, J lost 1 base, and 11 bases stayed unmatched. The CDR3 loop spans 17 amino acids. CDR1 is MDHEN and CDR2 is SYDVKM in the germline V gene. The CDR3 here is CASSEANRLAAQETQYF. Written as DNA, the CDR3 is TGTGCCAGCAGTGAAGCCAACCGACTAGCGGCCCAAGAGACCCAGTACTTC.

This clone showed up just once. The rearrangement uses TRBV7-9 and TRBJ2-2; TRBD1 agrees at 9 bases. V gave up 6 bases and J gave up 6 bases; unmatched junction bases: 14. This CDR3 is 17 amino acids long. The germline V gene encodes CDR1 SEHNR and CDR2 FQNEAQ (reference sequence). CDR3 nucleotide sequence: TGTGCCAGCAGGCATGGGAGACAGGGGGGAATAGCCGGGGAGCTGTTTTTT. This sequence encodes CASRHGRQGGIAGELFF.

This clone was counted only a few times. Here the CDR3 DNA reads TGTGCCAGCAGCCCCCCTAGCGGGAGTGTCGTTAACGATGAGCAGTTCTTC. As protein: CASSPPSGSVVNDEQFF. This rearrangement joins TRBV28 to TRBJ2-1; 10 bases align to TRBD2. This CDR3 comprises 17 residues. J was trimmed by 8 bases and V by 6 bases; bases with no gene match: 16. The germline CDR1 and CDR2 sequences are MDHEN and SYDVKM.